Listed below are T cell receptor beta chains from one sample, sequenced in a study of blood T cells in healthy people across ages. TCRdb reanalysed the 5' RACE reads using MiXCR and keeps one entry per CDR3 protein. Among roughly 790,000 distinct CDR3 sequences listed, about 40% were seen once. Sequenced material: blood. These receptors were obtained from a woman aged 60-75 years in good health. CDR3s include the opening cysteine and the closing phenylalanine or tryptophan. Expanded clones get a size class; other rows say once, few or many, or leave the size out.

clone_size	v_call	j_call	cdr3_aa
-	TRBV11-2	TRBJ2-1	CASSLGGLAGFEQFF
many	TRBV9	TRBJ2-5	CASSVTGTGSQETQYF
-	TRBV4-2	TRBJ2-2	CASSQHSGGELFF
many	TRBV7-9	TRBJ2-3	CASSLGRGSDTQYF
-	TRBV28	TRBJ2-3	CASSSLRVAGTGTDTQYF
few	TRBV28	TRBJ2-3	CASRNDLTDTQYF
-	TRBV5-3	TRBJ1-2	CASSFQRPRGDRYGYTF
once	TRBV27	TRBJ2-3	CASSLWGLDVPDTQYF
-	TRBV9	TRBJ2-7	CASSPGGDEQYF
many	TRBV5-1	TRBJ1-1	CASSPTDSNTEAFF
-	TRBV9	TRBJ2-1	CASSGERAGEQFF
few	TRBV14	TRBJ1-2	CASSQGGTGANYGYTF
-	TRBV12-3/TRBV12-4	TRBJ2-3	CASSLSELASDTQYF
-	TRBV4-1	TRBJ1-2	CASSPDRTGYGYTF
few	TRBV14	TRBJ2-3	CASSQASQGTDTQYF
few	TRBV2	TRBJ1-1	CASSVREAGKDTEAFF
-	TRBV9	TRBJ2-1	CASSVGAPVRNEQFF
once	TRBV3-1	TRBJ1-5	CAISQVSNQPQHF
once	TRBV7-2	TRBJ1-3	CASSSFTSTGNTIYF
-	TRBV20-1	TRBJ1-5	CSARRRAGGGQPQHF
-	TRBV20-1	TRBJ2-1	CSATSGTGAYNEQFF
many	TRBV18	TRBJ2-7	CASSPGSGRDEQYF
-	TRBV3-1	TRBJ2-7	CASSRDRGGQGTYEQYF
-	TRBV2	TRBJ2-7	CASIEQLYEQYF